The following is a T cell receptor beta chain sequence with its context. The antigen it recognizes is unknown. No base qualities exist here, and no much larger clone lies one base off it. From a lookup of the germline V gene, CDR1 and CDR2 are MGHRA and YSYEKL. The CDR3 has 13 amino acids, counting the end cysteine and phenylalanine. The CDR3 DNA has 39 bases and is translated from base 1. V and J lose 2 bases and 6 bases, and a span of 11 bases separates them. The TCR beta CDR3 regions were amplified from the RNA transcripts. For the first round of RT-PCR on the TCR CDR3, the HTBI primer set was used together with the Qiagen OneStep RT-PCR kit. Libraries were constructed in a second round of multiplex PCR, after which size selection and purification were performed. Paired-end sequencing of the libraries was performed with 100 bp reads on an Illumina HiSeq2000. The paper's data handling went like this. Raw data were processed with SOAPnuke, discarding reads with adapters, uncalled bases, mean Phred below 15, or no exact constant-primer or identifier match. High-quality paired reads were merged with COPE v1.2.5, and unique nucleotide sequences were defined as clonotypes. Clonotypes were aligned to IMGT TRBV, TRBD and TRBJ reference segments using MiTCR v1.1. Analysis was restricted to V-J combinations with a frequency above 0.0001, which covered 98% to 99.2% of repertoires. A TCS score was defined as the ratio of F50 (clonal expansion) to E x V (chaos), with BLOSUM62-based TCRdist applied between CDR3 peptides within each V-J. Welch's t-statistics and random forest reduced 500 to 550 V-J features to roughly 13, which were used in a naive Bayes classifier (R e1071). The public reads were run again by TCRdb, first through fastp at Q25 and then through MiXCR, and only productive beta chains were kept. Identical CDR3 protein sequences are pooled into one entry, listed with their most common genes and DNA. The V and J calls, along with clone size, are taken from TCRdb and not from the paper's own processing. Here the sample has a few hundred thousand distinct CDR3 sequences; more than 15% occur a single time. Together, the top ten hold approximately 7.5% of the sample.

A patient counted as having stable Graves' hyperthyroidism if no progression to ophthalmopathy occurred over 18 months of follow-up. Hyperthyroidism patients were newly diagnosed, with disease duration under 2 months, and aged 18 to 65 years. The study excluded patients with uncontrolled infections, other autoimmune diseases, pregnancy or lactation. Clinical symptoms, serum thyroxine and TRAb, thyroid ultrasound, and orbital computed tomography formed the basis for the diagnoses. PBMCs were isolated from more than 9 ml of fresh peripheral blood by Ficoll-Paque density gradient centrifugation. Total RNA was extracted using Trizol reagent, and RNA quality was assessed on an Agilent 2100 Bioanalyzer. This sample is part of a study of T cells in Graves' hyperthyroidism and ophthalmopathy (dated by TCRdb to between 2018 and 2021). Context from the whole study: Peripheral blood samples were taken at the time of initial diagnosis, prior to any treatment. In several Graves' hyperthyroidism patients, the study also compared T-cell repertoires from thyroid tissue with T-cell repertoires from blood. For training and testing, the approximately 97 patients in the discovery cohort were randomly divided in a 7:3 ratio. To identify TCR V-J signatures that set the groups apart, the researchers used a discovery cohort of 100 or so patients, made up of under 50 with Graves' ophthalmopathy and approximately 57 with stable Graves' hyperthyroidism. Whether ophthalmopathy could be predicted prospectively was tested in an independent validation cohort made up of under 20 hyperthyroidism patients plus 17 patients who later progressed to ophthalmopathy. The paper reports TCR Vbeta CDR3 sequencing of about 140 peripheral blood samples: 40 to 45 ophthalmopathy, roughly 74 hyperthyroidism and around 17 progressor patients. After blood sampling, hyperthyroidism patients were treated with methimazole at a starting dose of 30 mg daily, and ophthalmopathy patients were treated with high-dose intravenous methylprednisolone. Study-wide conclusions, independent of this receptor: Sample size was not statistically predetermined, and blinding of investigators to group allocation was not performed. Blood samples also contained most of the expanded thyroid clonotypes (frequency above 0.001), which suggests that blood repertoires may reflect thyroid immune responses. During validation, the model predicted progression to ophthalmopathy a median of about 6.3 months ahead of onset, with 70.59% sensitivity and 72.22% specificity. A 13 V-J signature model separated ophthalmopathy from stable hyperthyroidism, with roughly 88% sensitivity and roughly 81% specificity in cross-validation and 80%/75% in testing.

The sequence is built from TRBV4-1 and TRBJ2-7; no D gene call is confident. Sequencing used blood. The origin of this receptor is a young woman with Graves' hyperthyroidism. The bases read TGCGCCAGCAGCCAACGGCTGGGGATCGAGCAGTACTTC. Its translation reads: CASSQRLGIEQYF.